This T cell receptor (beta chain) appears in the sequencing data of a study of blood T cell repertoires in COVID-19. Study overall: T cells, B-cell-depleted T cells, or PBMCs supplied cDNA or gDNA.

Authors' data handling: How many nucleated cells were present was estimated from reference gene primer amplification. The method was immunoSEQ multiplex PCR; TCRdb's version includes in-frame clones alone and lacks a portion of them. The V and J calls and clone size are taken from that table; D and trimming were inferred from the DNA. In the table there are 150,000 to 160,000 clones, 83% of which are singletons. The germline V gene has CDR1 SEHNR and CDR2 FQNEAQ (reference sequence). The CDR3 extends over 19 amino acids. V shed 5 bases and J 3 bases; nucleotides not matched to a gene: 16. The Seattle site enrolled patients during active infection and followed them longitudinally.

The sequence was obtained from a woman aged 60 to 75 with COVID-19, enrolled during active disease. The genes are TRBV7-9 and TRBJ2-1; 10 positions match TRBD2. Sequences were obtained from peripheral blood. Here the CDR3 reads CASSKEGGLAGALYNEQFF. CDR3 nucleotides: TGTGCCAGCAGCAAAGAGGGTGGCCTAGCGGGGGCTCTCTACAATGAGCAGTTCTTC.